Listed here is a single T cell receptor (beta chain). The authors' processing: Reference gene primer amplification yielded estimated nucleated cell counts. Here immunoSEQ multiplex PCR was the method, and the copy in TCRdb shows in-frame clones only, minus some. From that table come the V and J calls and clone size; the DNA was used to work out D and trimming. Of about 440,000 clones in the sample, approximately 90% were seen once. The record originates from a study of blood T cell repertoires in COVID-19. For the study at large: Acute-phase and convalescent COVID-19 samples originated in the United States, Italy and Spain. PBMCs, B-cell-depleted T cells, or T cells provided the cDNA or gDNA that made up the material.

Germline assignment: CDR1 MDHEN and CDR2 SYDVKM. The V and J ends lost 5 bases and 4 bases, in that order; junction bases with no gene match: 9. The CDR3 extends over 16 amino acids. V is TRBV28 and J is TRBJ1-5, with 9 bases identical to TRBD1. Sequencing input: peripheral blood. This clonotype originated in a woman aged 25 to 39 with acute or convalescent COVID-19. In DNA form, the CDR3 reads TGTGCCAGCAGTCCCGGGACAGGGAGGGGAAATCAGCCCCAGCATTTT. Translation: CASSPGTGRGNQPQHF.